Sequencing of this T cell receptor beta chain was carried out in a study of response to subunit inactivated influenza vaccine. The CDR3 extends over 13 amino acids. V was pared by 0 bases and J by 2 bases, with 5 bases between. The germline CDR1 and CDR2 sequences are MGHRA and YSYEKL. TCRdb re-derived calls from the RT-PCR reads in MiXCR, one entry per CDR3 protein. The profile shows 500,000 to 600,000 distinct CDR3 sequences, approximately 10% of them singletons. The same sample was also used in a study of T cells expressing NK-cell markers. This second report adds: 5'RACE template switching with UMIs produced the TCR beta cDNA. The TCR beta repertoires originated in sorted CD3+CD56+NKG2C+, CD3+CD56+NKG2C- and CD3+CD56-NKG2C+ T cells. Dominant NKG2C+ clonotypes made up roughly 1.0-7.0% of CD8+ T cells in six donors.

The clonotype was recovered from a man aged 45-65 years who received an inactivated influenza vaccine. Here the sequenced sample was PBMCs from blood, taken on the day of vaccination. The chain has TRBV4-1 and TRBJ2-7; D gene ambiguous. CDR3 sequence (DNA): TGCGCCAGCAGCCAAGAGCAGGCCTACGAGCAGTACTTC. Its translation: CASSQEQAYEQYF.